These 3 T cell receptor beta chains were sequenced from one sample in a study of blood T cell repertoires in COVID-19. The protocol was immunoSEQ multiplex PCR, while the TCRdb copy is restricted to in-frame clones and leaves out a portion. The sample holds 250,000 or so clones, 85% to 90% seen once. Sequencing used peripheral blood. Every receptor here comes from a woman in her fifties or sixties with COVID-19, enrolled during active disease.

V and J are TRBV7-6 and TRBJ1-3, with 7 bases lining up with TRBD1. The V gene's germline CDR1 is SGHVS and CDR2 FNYEAQ. V lost 6 bases to trimming and J lost 2 bases; unmatched junction nucleotides: 4. There are 14 residues in the CDR3. The CDR3 DNA sequence: TGTGCCAGCAGTCCCACAGGGGCTGGAAACACCATATATTTT. Protein sequence: CASSPTGAGNTIYF.

V and J are TRBV7-3 and TRBJ2-1, with a tentative D call TRBD2 (5 bases). The germline V and J ends were trimmed by 4 bases and 8 bases, with 12 bases remaining between them. Germline values: CDR1 SGHTA, CDR2 FQGTGA. The CDR3 contains 13 residues. CDR3 DNA sequence: TGTGCCAGCAGCTCAGGACTCATCGATGAGCAGTTCTTC. Protein product: CASSSGLIDEQFF.

This chain uses TRBV9 with TRBJ2-2, with D tentatively TRBD2 (6 bases). Trimming removed 3 bases from V and 2 bases from J, with 14 bases in between. Germline V lookup: CDR1 SGDLS, CDR2 YYNGEE. The CDR3 is 16 amino acids. CDR3 sequence (DNA): TGTGCCAGCAGCGGCGGGACTTTAAGTAACACCGGGGAGCTGTTTTTT. Translation gives CASSGGTLSNTGELFF.